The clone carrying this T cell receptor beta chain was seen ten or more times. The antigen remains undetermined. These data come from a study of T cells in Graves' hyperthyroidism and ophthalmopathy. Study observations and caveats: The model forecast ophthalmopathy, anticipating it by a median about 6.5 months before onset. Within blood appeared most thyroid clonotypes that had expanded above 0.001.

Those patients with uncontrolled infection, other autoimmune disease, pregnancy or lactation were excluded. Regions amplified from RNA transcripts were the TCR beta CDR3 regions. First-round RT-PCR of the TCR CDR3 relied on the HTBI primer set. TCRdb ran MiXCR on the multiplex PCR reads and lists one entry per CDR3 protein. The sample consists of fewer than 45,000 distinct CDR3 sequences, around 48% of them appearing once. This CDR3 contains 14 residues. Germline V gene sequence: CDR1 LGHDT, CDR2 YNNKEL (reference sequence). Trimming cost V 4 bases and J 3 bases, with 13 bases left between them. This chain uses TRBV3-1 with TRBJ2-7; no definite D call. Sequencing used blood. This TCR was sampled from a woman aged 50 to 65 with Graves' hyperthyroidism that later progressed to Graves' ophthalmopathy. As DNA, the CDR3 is TGTGCCAGCAGCCGCCCCGGGCAGTACTACGAGCAGTACTTC. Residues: CASSRPGQYYEQYF.